This entry concerns a single T cell receptor beta chain. CDR1 and CDR2 from the germline V gene are MGHRA and YSYEKL. This CDR3 has 16 amino acids. The V segment lost 3 bases and the J segment 0 bases; nucleotides outside the gene matches: 8. This record comes from a study of blood T cell repertoires in COVID-19. The overall study: Specimens from acute and convalescent COVID-19 originated in the United States, Italy and Spain. PBMCs, B-cell-depleted T cells, or T cells provided the cDNA or gDNA that made up the material.

Original processing methods: Reference gene primer amplification in the assay estimated nucleated cell counts. Assay used: immunoSEQ multiplex PCR; TCRdb lists only in-frame clones, some missing. The DNA was the basis for D and trimming; V, J and clone size are from that table. The sample has about 440,000 clones; 70% to 90% are singletons. Source material: PBMCs or T cells enriched from blood (not recorded which). The origin of this receptor is a woman aged 18 to 35 with acute COVID-19. J is TRBJ2-7 and V is TRBV4-1; 7 bases align to TRBD2. The CDR3 coding sequence is TGCGCCAGCAGCCAGGCCTCAGGCGGGAGCTCCTACGAGCAGTACTTC. Protein product: CASSQASGGSSYEQYF.